The entry below describes one TCR beta chain. Its target is unknown. V lost 2 bases and J lost 5; bases outside the gene matches: 8. This CDR3 spans 15 amino acids. Germline V CDR1 and CDR2: SGDLS, YYNGEE. The source of the sample is a study of graft-versus-host responses after intestinal transplantation. Study-wide background: Grafts were multivisceral, liver-intestinal, or isolated intestinal. Each recipient received anti-thymocyte globulin induction, then tacrolimus and steroids for 3 to 4 years.

Method: immunoSEQ multiplex PCR; TCRdb's copy keeps in-frame clones and lacks some. The sample includes roughly 64,000 clones, roughly 90% of them seen just once. V is TRBV9 and J is TRBJ2-5; 8 nucleotides agree with TRBD2. This TCR derives from a human donor who was the organ donor for an intestinal transplant. This sample comprised unstimulated CD8+ T cells sorted from spleen or lymph node cells, obtained before transplant. The CDR3 sequence is CASSVLREGGETQYF. CDR3 nucleotide sequence: TGTGCCAGCAGCGTCCTACGGGAGGGCGGGGAGACCCAGTACTTC.